This TCR beta chain was retrieved from a study of sequential checkpoint blockade in melanoma. Assay used: immunoSEQ multiplex PCR; TCRdb lists only in-frame clones, some missing. The table records roughly 12,000 clones, about 56% of them present only once. Germline V gives CDR1 MDHEN, CDR2 SYDVKM. The CDR3 sequence is 12 residues long. The V gene lost 0 bases and the J gene lost 7 bases, with 7 bases spanning the gap. Treatment of the sample: randomized to nivolumab then ipilimumab (arm A) or the reverse (arm B). Patients had received no earlier DNA-damaging chemotherapy. The chain couples TRBV28 to TRBJ2-7; no clear D. The input for sequencing was CD8+ T cells sorted from blood (inferred from file names), taken from a patient given nivolumab and ipilimumab in sequence. The sequence came from a human donor with melanoma. The CDR3 protein is CASSLWSLEQYF. The CDR3 DNA is TGTGCCAGCAGTTTATGGTCTTTAGAGCAGTACTTC.